This T cell receptor beta chain was observed in a study of T cell responses to AZD1222 COVID-19 vaccine (dated by TCRdb to the early 2020s). Study-wide context: TCR sequencing covered 233 trial participants: 207 given two doses of AZD1222 and around 26 given two doses of MenACWY control vaccine. Trial participants were enrolled into age subgroups of 18-55, 56-69 and 70-plus years, which contained about 160, 30 and 59 TCR-sequenced participants, respectively.

The CDR3 regions of human TCRbeta chains were analyzed by immunosequencing. The source study handled its data this way. Repertoire TCRs were checked for matches against a reference library of SARS-CoV-2-specific TCRs that had been generated using the MIRA antigen-specificity platform. Breadth meant the fraction of unique TCRs that were SARS-CoV-2-associated, whereas depth meant the fraction of total T cells that were SARS-CoV-2-associated. Using the MIRA data, each spike-specific TCR was assigned both to the spike region to which the TCR was reactive and to a CD4 or CD8 class. Log10-transformed breadth and depth values were compared by one-way ANOVA with Sidak's multiple comparisons tests. As stored in TCRdb, this immuneACCESS dataset retains in-frame rearrangements with V and J assigned. A fraction of the clones does not appear; measured against another copy, unresolved V genes explain less than half of the discrepancy, and the remainder lacks a known reason. V and J calls and clone size come straight from that table; D and trimming were deduced from the DNA. The sample contains roughly 140,000 clones, about 91% of them found a single time. About 3.7% of the sample lies in the top ten.

The meaning of the sample's time point label: baseline before first vaccination. The sample's treatment or condition label, in plain terms: meningococcal conjugate vaccine given as trial control. Vaccinee samples came from UK trials COV001 and COV002, including a single-blind randomized controlled phase 2/3 trial of AZD1222 (ChAdOx1 nCoV-19) in healthy adults. For TCRbeta chain sequencing, PBMC samples were collected from trial participants at day 0 and at day 28 after the second dose. The investigation overall reported the following: In the small 56-69-year group, the increase in depth fell short of significance, most likely because of low power. After two AZD1222 doses, spike-specific TCR breadth and depth were significantly higher than at day 0 and than in MenACWY recipients. Vaccine-associated CD4 TCRs spanned the whole spike protein, with dominant responses in regions 160-218 and 743-854. Conclusions about previously exposed vaccinees are limited, since just a handful of AZD1222 recipients were seropositive for SARS-CoV-2 at baseline. Because no day 14 peak-response samples were available, repertoires were characterized only after the peak T cell response. Epitopes outside the regions mutated in the B.1.351 and B.1.1.7 variants were reportedly recognized by nearly half of the unique spike-specific TCRs. Participants were mostly white British and included more females than males, and it was suggested by the authors that clonal diversity may have been underestimated.

Including the terminal cysteine and phenylalanine, the CDR3 comprises 12 residues. The only DNA kept is the CDR3, 36 bases in frame from the first base. Deletion took 3 bases off V and 8 bases off J, with a span of 10 bases between the germline ends. Details on this clone: This clone's antigen is unknown. Per-base quality was not reported, and no clone a single base away is much larger than it.

The source is an adult in good health. The chain links TRBV12-3 or TRBV12-4 with TRBJ1-1; the D segment could be TRBD1, given 5 matching bases. This specimen consisted of peripheral blood, obtained on day 0 of MenACWY control vaccination. The nucleotide sequence reads TGTGCCAGCAGTTTGATGGGGGGGGAAGCTTTCTTT. Translation gives CASSLMGGEAFF.